This T cell receptor beta chain was recorded in a study of T cell responses to AZD1222 COVID-19 vaccine. Study at large: It was second doses at about 4 or about 12 weeks that were pooled.

Points from the study as a whole: Donors, mostly white British, included more females; clonal diversity was possibly underestimated. Spike-wide vaccine-associated CD4 TCRs dominated at 160-218 and 743-854.

A word on this clone: The antigen remains unidentified.

Clones were read by immunoSEQ multiplex PCR, and TCRdb kept only the in-frame ones, dropping some. The sample has about 150,000 clones; around 90% are singletons. This sequence was found in an adult in good health. The specimen was peripheral blood, collected on day 0 of AZD1222 vaccination.

This CDR3 reads CASSQQGIGGNTIYF. CDR3 bases: TGTGCCAGCAGCCAGCAAGGAATAGGTGGAAACACCATATATTTT. This chain uses TRBV7-2 with TRBJ1-3; D ambiguous. Per the germline V gene, CDR1 is SGHTA and CDR2 is FQGNSA. Deletions cut 5 bases from V and 3 bases from J, with 14 bases between. The CDR3 sequence is 15 residues long.